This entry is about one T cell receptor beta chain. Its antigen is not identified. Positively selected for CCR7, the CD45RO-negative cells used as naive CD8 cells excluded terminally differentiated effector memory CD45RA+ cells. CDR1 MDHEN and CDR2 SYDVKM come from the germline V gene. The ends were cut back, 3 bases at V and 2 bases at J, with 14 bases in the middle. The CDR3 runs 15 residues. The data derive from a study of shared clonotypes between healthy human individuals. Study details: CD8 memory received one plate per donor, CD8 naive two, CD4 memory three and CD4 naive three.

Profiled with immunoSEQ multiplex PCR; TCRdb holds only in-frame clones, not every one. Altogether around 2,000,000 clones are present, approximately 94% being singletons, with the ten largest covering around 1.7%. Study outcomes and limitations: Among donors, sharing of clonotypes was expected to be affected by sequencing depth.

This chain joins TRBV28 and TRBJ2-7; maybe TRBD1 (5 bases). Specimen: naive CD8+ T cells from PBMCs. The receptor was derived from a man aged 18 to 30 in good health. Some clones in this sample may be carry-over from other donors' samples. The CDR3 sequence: CASSFFGDRPYEQYF. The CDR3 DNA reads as TGTGCCAGCAGTTTTTTCGGAGACAGACCCTACGAGCAGTACTTC.